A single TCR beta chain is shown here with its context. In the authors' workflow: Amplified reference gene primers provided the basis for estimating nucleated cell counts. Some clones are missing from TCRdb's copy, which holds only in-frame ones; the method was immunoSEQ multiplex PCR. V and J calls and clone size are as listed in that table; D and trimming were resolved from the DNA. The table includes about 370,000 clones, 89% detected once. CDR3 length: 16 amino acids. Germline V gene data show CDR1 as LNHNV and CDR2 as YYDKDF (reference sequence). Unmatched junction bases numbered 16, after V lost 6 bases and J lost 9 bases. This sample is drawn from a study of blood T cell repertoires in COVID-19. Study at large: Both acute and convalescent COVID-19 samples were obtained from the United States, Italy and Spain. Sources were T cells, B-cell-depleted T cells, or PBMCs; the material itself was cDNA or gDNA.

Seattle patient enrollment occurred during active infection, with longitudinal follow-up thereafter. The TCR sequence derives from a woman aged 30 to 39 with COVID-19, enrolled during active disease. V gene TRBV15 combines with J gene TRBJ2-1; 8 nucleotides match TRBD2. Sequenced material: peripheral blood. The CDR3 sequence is CATSPPAREDIIEQFF. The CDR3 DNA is TGTGCCACCAGTCCCCCGGCGCGGGAGGACATTATTGAGCAGTTCTTC.